One and the same sample provided the 21 T cell receptor beta chains below, sequenced in a study of T cells in Graves' hyperthyroidism and ophthalmopathy. Authors of the study amplified TCR beta CDR3 regions from RNA transcripts. The study used the HTBI primer set for a first-round RT-PCR of the TCR CDR3. One entry per CDR3 protein, called by TCRdb with MiXCR from the multiplex PCR reads. The data contain about 400,000 distinct CDR3 sequences, around 16% of them singletons. Sequencing used blood. The source is a woman aged 18-29 years with Graves' hyperthyroidism.

This chain uses TRBV20-1 with TRBJ2-7, with a weak D call TRBD1 (6 bases). CDR1 and CDR2 (germline): DFQATT, SNEGSKA (reference sequence). The CDR3 totals 14 residues. The V gene lost 1 base and the J gene lost 2 bases, with 12 bases spanning the gap. CDR3 region: CSARVSGAPYEQYF. Written as DNA, the CDR3 is TGCAGTGCTAGAGTATCAGGGGCCCCCTACGAGCAGTACTTC.

This clonotype was recorded many times. The V call is TRBV11-2, the J call TRBJ2-5, with D possibly being TRBD2 (7 bases). Germline CDR1 and CDR2: SGHAT and FQNNGV. V was cut by 3 bases and J by 4 bases, with 12 bases left in between. The CDR3 loop spans 14 amino acids. DNA for the CDR3: TGTGCCAGCAGCTTTAGGGGGGGAATAGAGACCCAGTACTTC. Amino acids: CASSFRGGIETQYF. The full variable domain, rest sourced from reference TRBV11-2 and TRBJ2-5, is EAGVAQSPRYKIIEKRQSVAFWCNPISGHATLYWYQQILGQGPKLLIQFQNNGVVDDSQLPKDRFSAERLKGVDSTLKIQPAKLEDSAVYLCASSFRGGIETQYFGPGTRLLVL.

Here the CDR3 reads CASSLALNSGNTIYF. Here the CDR3 DNA reads TGTGCCAGCAGCTTGGCCCTCAACTCTGGAAACACCATATATTTT. The chain carries TRBV5-8 and TRBJ1-3; no clear D. Germline CDR1 is SGHTS and CDR2 is YDEGEE. The ends were cut back, 0 bases at V and 0 bases at J, with 7 bases in the middle. The CDR3 sequence is 15 residues long.

The chain joins TRBV24-1 to TRBJ2-7, with D tentatively TRBD1 (6 bases). The CDR3 length is 14 residues. Trimming pared 4 bases from V and 0 bases from J, leaving 9 bases between. Germline V CDR1 and CDR2: KGHDR, SFDVKD. In DNA form, the CDR3 reads TGTGCCACCAGTGAAGCGGACAGCTCCTACGAGCAGTACTTC. Its protein is CATSEADSSYEQYF.

This clonotype has only one observation. CDR3 protein: CATSRTGANSPLHF. As DNA, the CDR3 is TGTGCCACCAGCAGGACAGGAGCTAATTCACCCCTCCACTTT. The gene calls are TRBV15 and TRBJ1-6; weak D call: TRBD1 (6 bases). V dropped 3 bases and J dropped 6 bases, with 9 bases sitting between them. The length of the CDR3 is 14 residues. Germline CDR1 is LNHNV and CDR2 is YYDKDF (reference sequence).

This clonotype was observed many times. V usage is TRBV11-2 and J usage is TRBJ1-1; 12 bases are shared with TRBD1. The CDR3 is 18 amino acids. Germline loops: CDR1 SGHAT, CDR2 FQNNGV. The J segment lost 1 base and the V segment lost 5 bases, leaving 11 bases of the junction unmatched. The CDR3 loop reads CASSDYGTGGRGNTEAFF. The CDR3 region has the DNA TGTGCCAGCAGCGATTACGGGACAGGGGGCCGTGGGAACACTGAAGCTTTCTTT.

The J gene is TRBJ2-2, the V gene TRBV18; TRBD2 matches at 11 bases. This CDR3 has 16 residues. The V gene's germline CDR1 is KGHSH and CDR2 LQKENI. After removal of 3 bases from V and 7 bases from J, the junction contained 7 bases not matched to a gene. The CDR3 nucleotides read TGTGCCAGCTCACCTACCAGACTAGCGGGAAACGGGGAGCTGTTTTTT. The encoded protein is CASSPTRLAGNGELFF.

This clonotype was detected many times. This chain links TRBV3-1 with TRBJ2-1; D call uncertain. Germline loops: CDR1 LGHDT, CDR2 YNNKEL (reference sequence). The CDR3 is 12 residues long. V was pared by 1 base and J by 10 bases, with 8 bases between. CDR3 nucleotide sequence: TGTGCCAGCAGCCAAGGAGGTAGAGAGCAGTTCTTC. Encoded protein: CASSQGGREQFF.

This clonotype was counted many times. The chain combines TRBV27 with TRBJ1-5; the D is unclear. V was clipped by 6 bases and J by 3 bases, with 9 bases between them. CDR1 MNHEY and CDR2 SMNVEV come from the germline V gene (reference sequence). The CDR3 consists of 13 residues. This CDR3 reads CASRGRVNQPQHF. The CDR3 coding sequence is TGTGCCAGCAGGGGCAGAGTCAATCAGCCCCAGCATTTT.

The genes are TRBV24-1 and TRBJ2-7; 9 bases match TRBD1. Germline V gives CDR1 KGHDR, CDR2 SFDVKD. J lost 7 bases, V lost 7 bases, and 10 bases had no gene match. This CDR3 region has 14 residues. In DNA form, the CDR3 reads TGTGCCACCAGCCCGGGACAGGGCGTACGGGAGCAGTACTTC. Translation: CATSPGQGVREQYF.

The table lists this clonotype with a few counts. The V call is TRBV12-3 or TRBV12-4, the J call TRBJ2-7, with 7 bases identical to TRBD2. The J segment lost 4 bases and the V segment lost 5 bases, leaving 11 bases of the junction unmatched. The CDR3 extends over 15 amino acids. DNA of the CDR3: TGTGCCAGCAGTGTTGGGGGGAGGGCCCGGTACGAGCAGTACTTC. It encodes CASSVGGRARYEQYF.

This clonotype was seen ten or more times. The chain uses TRBV3-1 and TRBJ1-5; no reliable D call. Trimming removed 0 bases from V and 4 bases from J, with 10 bases in between. The CDR3 length is 15 residues. Germline V lookup: CDR1 LGHDT, CDR2 YNNKEL (reference sequence). The CDR3 DNA reads as TGTGCCAGCAGCCAAGACTCCGGGCCGAATCAGCCCCAGCATTTT. It yields the protein CASSQDSGPNQPQHF.

V gene TRBV19 combines with J gene TRBJ1-5; TRBD1 matches at 8 bases. Trimming cost V 2 bases and J 4 bases; bases outside gene matches: 4. The CDR3 consists of 15 residues. Germline loops: CDR1 LNHDA, CDR2 SQIVND (reference sequence). CDR3 DNA sequence: TGTGCCAGTAGTATAAACCGGGACAGGAATCAGCCCCAGCATTTT. Amino acid sequence: CASSINRDRNQPQHF.

This clonotype was seen ten or more times. CDR3 coding DNA: TGCAGTGCTAGTGGCCCTTCAGGGAGAAACAACATTCAGTACTTC. Translation gives CSASGPSGRNNIQYF. The V and J genes are TRBV20-1 and TRBJ2-4, with D possibly called TRBD1 or TRBD2 (5 bases each). The CDR3 extends over 15 amino acids. Per the germline V gene, CDR1 is DFQATT and CDR2 is SNEGSKA (reference sequence). Trimming took off 3 bases at V and 7 bases at J, with 19 bases between the two ends.

This clonotype was counted a few times. This rearrangement joins TRBV6-5 to TRBJ2-7; D remains ambiguous. This CDR3 has 12 residues. Per germline, CDR1 MNHEY and CDR2 SVGAGI. Trimming removed 2 bases at V and 2 bases at J, with 4 bases between. In DNA, the CDR3 is TGTGCCAGCAGTTACCTGGCCTACGAGCAGTACTTC. Translation gives CASSYLAYEQYF.

This clonotype has ten or more counts. The chain joins TRBV11-3 to TRBJ2-1; 10 nucleotides line up with TRBD2. This CDR3 has 15 residues. The germline gives CDR1 SGHNT, CDR2 YENEEA. Unmatched junction bases numbered 7, after V lost 5 bases and J lost 6 bases. CDR3 protein: CASSRSGRYSNEQFF. The CDR3 coding sequence is TGTGCCAGCAGCCGTAGCGGGAGGTACTCCAATGAGCAGTTCTTC.

This clonotype was detected only a few times. The chain links TRBV14 to TRBJ1-1; D possibly corresponds to TRBD1 (5 bases). CDR1 is SGHDN, CDR2 FVKESK, per germline. V lost 0 bases and J lost 7, with 12 bases in between. The CDR3 covers 14 residues. Here the CDR3 DNA reads TGTGCCAGCAGCCAAGAGACGGGAGGGGATGAAGCTTTCTTT. It is translated as CASSQETGGDEAFF. The full variable domain, rest sourced from reference TRBV14 and TRBJ1-1, is EAGVTQFPSHSVIEKGQTVTLRCDPISGHDNLYWYRRVMGKEIKFLLHFVKESKQDESGMPNNRFLAERTGGTYSTLKVQPAELEDSGVYFCASSQETGGDEAFFGQGTRLTVV.

This chain joins TRBV20-1 and TRBJ1-2, with D perhaps matching TRBD1 (6 bases). The CDR3 sequence is 12 residues long. The germline V and J ends were trimmed by 7 bases and 4 bases, with 13 bases remaining between them. Germline V gene data show CDR1 as DFQATT and CDR2 as SNEGSKA (reference sequence). The chain's CDR3 is CSVETGTYGYTF. The CDR3 bases are TGCAGTGTGGAGACAGGAACCTATGGCTACACCTTC.

This clonotype was observed at least ten times. The V gene is TRBV2, the J gene TRBJ2-2; 10 bases align to TRBD2. The CDR3 contains 15 residues. V shed 6 bases and J 4 bases; nucleotides not matched to a gene: 5. Germline CDR1 SNHLY, CDR2 FYNNEI. The CDR3 nucleotides read TGTGCCAGCAGAGCGGGGGGGCGGGGCACCGGGGAGCTGTTTTTT. Its translation is CASRAGGRGTGELFF. Complete variable domain (other parts from reference TRBV2 and TRBJ2-2): EPEVTQTPSHQVTQMGQEVILRCVPISNHLYFYWYRQILGQKVEFLVSFYNNEISEKSEIFDDQFSVERPDGSNFTLKIRSTKLEDSAMYFCASRAGGRGTGELFFGEGSRLTVL.

The chain carries TRBV3-2 and TRBJ1-2; the D call of TRBD1 is as the table states it, not checked on the DNA. TRBV3-2 is a pseudogene locus. The CDR3 totals 10 residues. In DNA form, the CDR3 reads TGTGCCAGCAGCCCCCGGGGCTACACCTTC. This sequence encodes CASSPRGYTF.

The table lists this clonotype with a few counts. The chain uses TRBV9 and TRBJ2-7; 7 bases are shared with TRBD2. V trimming: 2 bases; J trimming: 7 bases; junction bases outside the gene matches: 6. Per the germline V gene, CDR1 is SGDLS and CDR2 is YYNGEE. CDR3 size: 13 residues. In DNA form, the CDR3 reads TGTGCCAGCAGCGTTATTTCGGGGGGAGAGCAGTACTTC. It translates to CASSVISGGEQYF.